What follows is one TCR beta chain and its context. The antigen remains unidentified. Sequenced by immunoSEQ multiplex PCR; TCRdb stores in-frame clones only, minus some. The sample carries roughly 11,000 clones, more than 70% recorded once. V lost 2 bases, J lost 5 bases, and 5 bases stayed unmatched. The germline V gene has CDR1 SGHTA and CDR2 FQGTGA. The CDR3 is 15 residues long. Repertoires were sampled repeatedly during chemoradiotherapy. The record originates from a study of chemoradiotherapy in HPV16-positive cancers. The overall study: Two HPV16-positive patients' cells yielded candidate HPV-specific clones and common motifs. Study-wide results and limits: Candidate HPV-specific clones and E7-related TCR motifs grew in tumor during treatment.

V usage is TRBV7-3 and J usage is TRBJ2-5; 10 positions match TRBD2. The specimen was taken from a patient who underwent chemoradiotherapy. The source is a human donor with HPV-associated anogenital cancer. CDR3 bases: TGTGCCAGCAGCTTAGCCGGGACTAGCGTGGAGACCCAGTACTTC. This gives the protein CASSLAGTSVETQYF. Complete variable domain (other parts from reference TRBV7-3 and TRBJ2-5): GAGVSQTPSNKVTEKGKYVELRCDPISGHTALYWYRQSLGQGPEFLIYFQGTGAADDSGLPNDRFFAVRPEGSVSTLKIQRTERGDSAVYLCASSLAGTSVETQYFGPGTRLLVL.